This is a list of T cell receptor beta chains from one sample in a study of blood T cell repertoires in COVID-19. Generated by immunoSEQ multiplex PCR, the TCRdb table keeps only in-frame clones and is missing some. The table has tens of thousands of clones, 70% to 90% seen once. Sequenced: peripheral blood. The receptors shown here come from an elderly woman with active COVID-19. Both conserved end residues are part of each CDR3. Fields, in order: clone size, V gene, D gene, J gene, CDR3 protein, CDR3 DNA. D genes are given only for firm matches. Size values are once, few and many counts, or a class for expanded clones, and some rows have none.

NA	TRBV19	TRBD1	TRBJ1-2	CASSATGVNYGYTF	TGTGCCAGTAGTGCCACAGGGGTTAACTATGGCTACACCTTC
once	TRBV3-1/TRBV3-2	TRBD2	TRBJ2-1	CASSHYSGDSSYNEQFF	TGTGCCAGCAGCCACTACAGCGGGGACTCATCCTACAATGAGCAGTTCTTC
NA	TRBV27	TRBD2	TRBJ2-7	CASRLAVSYEQYF	TGTGCCAGCAGGCTAGCGGTCTCCTACGAGCAGTACTTC
NA	TRBV11-1	TRBD2	TRBJ2-3	CASSFSAGRGIDTQYF	TGTGCCAGCAGCTTTTCGGCCGGGAGGGGCATAGATACGCAGTATTTT
NA	TRBV20-1	NA	TRBJ2-7	CSASGGGGYEQYF	TGCAGTGCTAGTGGTGGCGGCGGCTACGAGCAGTACTTC
NA	TRBV28	NA	TRBJ2-7	CASSLGQGYEQYF	TGTGCCAGCAGTTTAGGGCAGGGCTACGAGCAGTACTTC
NA	TRBV6-5	NA	TRBJ2-7	CASSYGRQTSSYEQYF	TGTGCCAGCAGTTACGGAAGACAGACGAGCTCCTACGAGCAGTACTTC
NA	TRBV6-1	NA	TRBJ2-7	CASSERGAGWDYEQYF	TGTGCCAGCAGTGAGCGCGGCGCGGGATGGGACTACGAGCAGTACTTC
NA	TRBV7-2	NA	TRBJ1-5	CASSLGGLGQPQHF	TGTGCCAGCAGCTTAGGGGGGCTCGGTCAGCCCCAGCATTTT
once	TRBV3-1/TRBV3-2	NA	TRBJ2-7	CARPGDPYEQYF	TGTGCCAGACCAGGGGACCCCTACGAGCAGTACTTC
NA	TRBV5-4	TRBD2	TRBJ2-7	CASSPGTGREGSYEQYF	TGTGCCAGCAGCCCGGGGACCGGGAGGGAGGGCTCCTACGAGCAGTACTTC
NA	TRBV10-2	TRBD2	TRBJ2-7	CASASALAGSEQYF	TGCGCCAGCGCCTCGGCACTAGCGGGGAGCGAGCAGTACTTC
NA	TRBV4-3	TRBD1	TRBJ2-5	CASSQGTGTGQETQYF	TGCGCCAGCAGCCAAGGTACCGGGACAGGCCAAGAGACCCAGTACTTC
NA	TRBV12-3/TRBV12-4	NA	TRBJ2-7	CASSPSSEQYF	TGTGCCAGCAGCCCATCCAGCGAGCAGTACTTC
NA	TRBV7-2	NA	TRBJ2-3	CASSLVSAWTDTQYF	TGTGCCAGCAGCTTAGTTAGCGCTTGGACAGATACGCAGTATTTT
NA	TRBV9	TRBD1	TRBJ2-3	CASSVAQLQGLGADTQYF	TGTGCCAGCAGCGTAGCACAATTACAGGGGTTAGGGGCAGATACGCAGTATTTT
NA	TRBV19	TRBD1	TRBJ2-1	CASNRQGSYNEQFF	TGTGCCAGTAATAGACAGGGCTCCTACAATGAGCAGTTCTTC
NA	TRBV11-3	TRBD2	TRBJ2-1	CASSSRTSGYYNEQFF	TGTGCCAGCAGCTCACGAACTAGCGGATACTACAATGAGCAGTTCTTC
NA	TRBV5-1	NA	TRBJ2-1	CASSFPSSYNEQFF	TGCGCCAGCAGCTTTCCGAGCTCCTACAATGAGCAGTTCTTC
NA	TRBV5-1	TRBD1	TRBJ2-3	CASSSEGQSADTQYF	TGCGCCAGCAGCTCTGAGGGACAGAGTGCAGATACGCAGTATTTT
NA	TRBV5-4	TRBD2	TRBJ2-5	CASSFREGLKTQYF	TGTGCCAGCAGCTTTCGGGAGGGCCTTAAGACCCAGTACTTC
NA	TRBV23-1	NA	TRBJ2-6	CASSQCGDSTSGANVLTF	TGCGCCAGCAGTCAATGTGGGGACTCAACCTCTGGGGCCAACGTCCTGACTTTC